These 22 T cell receptor beta chains were sequenced from one sample in a study of shared clonotypes between healthy human individuals. Only in-frame clones appear in the TCRdb table, and some are missing; sequencing was by immunoSEQ multiplex PCR. The table lists about 1.1 million clones, about 72% of them singletons. The sample comprised memory CD4+ T cells from PBMCs. This sample's subset: CD45RA-negative fraction. The receptor set was obtained from a man aged 18 to 35 in good health. Some clones in this sample may be carry-over from other donors' samples.

This chain joins TRBV5-4 and TRBJ1-2, with 8 positions matching TRBD1. V was clipped by 4 bases and J by 7 bases; unmatched bases: 15. Germline V CDR1 and CDR2: SGHNT, YYREEE (reference sequence). The CDR3 has 16 amino acids. The chain's CDR3 is CASSPRTGNDVGGYTF. The CDR3 coding sequence is TGTGCCAGCAGCCCCAGGACAGGGAATGATGTCGGTGGCTACACCTTC. Variable domain in full (rest from reference TRBV5-4 and TRBJ1-2): ETGVTQSPTHLIKTRGQQVTLRCSSQSGHNTVSWYQQALGQGPQFIFQYYREEENGRGNFPPRFSGLQFPNYSSELNVNALELDDSALYLCASSPRTGNDVGGYTFGSGTRLTVV.

The chain recombines TRBV2 with TRBJ2-2, with 7 bases identical to TRBD1. The CDR3 extends over 15 amino acids. After removal of 6 bases from V and 3 bases from J, the junction contained 7 bases not matched to a gene. CDR1 and CDR2 from the germline V gene are SNHLY and FYNNEI. The CDR3 loop reads CASSDTGTDTGELFF. DNA of the CDR3: TGTGCCAGCAGCGATACCGGGACAGACACCGGGGAGCTGTTTTTT.

The V call is TRBV5-5, the J call TRBJ2-2; tentatively, D is TRBD1 (5 bases). The germline V gene encodes CDR1 SGHKS and CDR2 YYEKEE (reference sequence). V lost 0 bases to trimming and J lost 1 base, with 7 bases between them. The CDR3 totals 15 residues. The CDR3 coding sequence is TGTGCCAGCAGCTTGGGACAGAGGAACACCGGGGAGCTGTTTTTT. Translating gives CASSLGQRNTGELFF.

CDR3 DNA: TGTGCCAGCAGTGAACGGGGAGCGCTCTCCTACGAGCAGTACTTC. Translating gives CASSERGALSYEQYF. The chain combines TRBV6-1 with TRBJ2-7; D is perhaps TRBD2 (5 bases). V shed 2 bases and J shed 0 bases, with 11 bases lying between them. The CDR3 spans 15 residues. Germline assignment: CDR1 MNHNS and CDR2 SASEGT.

The V and J genes are TRBV7-3 and TRBJ2-3; TRBD2 agrees at 11 bases. V dropped 8 bases and J dropped 0; count of bases not matched to a gene: 25. The CDR3 length is 22 residues. Germline V gene sequence: CDR1 SGHTA, CDR2 FQGTGA. The chain's CDR3 is CASFGFGLGLAVSETSTDTQYF. The CDR3, as DNA: TGTGCCAGCTTTGGGTTCGGGTTGGGACTAGCGGTATCGGAGACAAGCACAGATACGCAGTATTTT.

The chain joins TRBV19 to TRBJ1-2; D call uncertain. There are 14 residues in the CDR3. V gave up 3 bases and J gave up 7 bases, with 15 bases separating them. Germline lookup yields CDR1 LNHDA and CDR2 SQIVND (reference sequence). The CDR3 sequence: CASSMVWETGGYTF. DNA for the CDR3: TGTGCCAGTAGTATGGTCTGGGAGACGGGTGGCTACACCTTC.

The gene calls are TRBV4-2 and TRBJ1-3; D not certain. The CDR3 is made up of 16 amino acids. Looked up from germline, CDR1 is LGHNA and CDR2 is YNFKEQ. The V end was cut by 1 base, the J end by 0 bases, with 10 bases between. CDR3 DNA: TGTGCCAGCAGCCAAGTGTGGCAGAGCTCTGGAAACACCATATATTTT. This encodes CASSQVWQSSGNTIYF.

A note on this clone: Within the sample, other DNA sequences also encode this same CDR3. The CDR3 sequence: CSGGRETQYF. For the CDR3, the DNA is TGCAGCGGGGGTAGGGAGACCCAGTACTTC. The rearrangement joins TRBV29-1 to TRBJ2-5; D is ambiguous. The germline V gene encodes CDR1 SQVTM and CDR2 ANQGSEA. The ends were cut back, 7 bases at V and 5 bases at J, with 8 bases in the middle. The CDR3 length is 10 residues. Based on the CDR3 plus reference TRBV29-1 and TRBJ2-5, the full variable domain is SAVISQKPSRDICQRGTSLTIQCQVDSQVTMMFWYRQQPGQSLTLIATANQGSEATYESGFVIDKFPISRPNLTFSTLTVSNMSPEDSSIYLCSGGRETQYFGPGTRLLVL.

Ten or more counts support this clone. The sample contains more than one DNA sequence encoding this CDR3. The V and J genes are TRBV28 and TRBJ2-3; D not certain. Germline values: CDR1 MDHEN, CDR2 SYDVKM. The CDR3 spans 12 residues. Trimming stripped 6 bases from V and 0 bases from J, with 4 bases between. CDR3: CASRGSTDTQYF. DNA for the CDR3: TGTGCCAGCAGGGGTAGCACAGATACGCAGTATTTT.

In the case of this clone: Sequence at one end of the junction differs from germline and may be a read error. The V gene is TRBV6-5, the J gene TRBJ2-7, with 9 bases aligning to TRBD1. This CDR3 has 13 residues. Per the germline V gene, CDR1 is MNHEY and CDR2 is SVGAGI. The chain's CDR3 is CASRETGGVPPQF. The CDR3 bases are TGTGCCAGCAGGGAAACAGGGGGCGTTCCCCCTCAATTC.

This chain links TRBV27 with TRBJ2-3; D may correspond to TRBD1 or TRBD2 (5 bases each). Deletions cut 3 bases from V and 5 bases from J, with 9 bases between. CDR3 length equals 13 residues. CDR1 and CDR2 (germline): MNHEY, SMNVEV (reference sequence). The CDR3 DNA is TGTGCCAGCAGTTTCCAGGGAGAAGATACGCAGTATTTT. Residues: CASSFQGEDTQYF.

V usage is TRBV6-5 and J usage is TRBJ1-6; D is unresolved. Germline assignment: CDR1 MNHEY and CDR2 SVGAGI. CDR3 length equals 16 residues. V dropped 0 bases and J dropped 7 bases, with 13 bases sitting between them. CDR3 bases: TGTGCCAGCAGTTACTCGAGAGGTCGTTTCAATTCACCCCTCCACTTT. It specifies CASSYSRGRFNSPLHF.

The chain is built from TRBV2 and TRBJ2-1; tentative D call: TRBD1 (6 bases). The germline V and J ends were trimmed by 6 bases and 2 bases, with 11 bases remaining between them. Germline V gene sequence: CDR1 SNHLY, CDR2 FYNNEI. The CDR3 has 14 residues. Written as DNA, the CDR3 is TGTGCCAGCAGGGGGGCATTAGCCTACAATGAGCAGTTCTTC. This codes for CASRGALAYNEQFF.

This chain joins TRBV29-1 and TRBJ1-1, with D uncertain. The CDR3 is 14 amino acids. The V gene's germline CDR1 is SQVTM and CDR2 ANQGSEA. V dropped 6 bases and J dropped 5 bases, with 19 bases sitting between them. The CDR3, as DNA: TGCAGCGTCAATCAGGCTTCGGTGGGAACTGAAGCTTTCTTT. Amino acid sequence: CSVNQASVGTEAFF.

The chain combines TRBV15 with TRBJ2-1, with D unclear. The length of the CDR3 is 15 residues. Trimming pared 1 base from V and 10 bases from J, leaving 17 bases between. Germline CDR1 LNHNV, CDR2 YYDKDF (reference sequence). CDR3 nucleotides: TGTGCCACCAGCAGAGCCGTCCTTGTCGGCGGCGAGCAGTTCTTC. This translates into CATSRAVLVGGEQFF.

The CDR3 nucleotides read TGTGCCAGCAGCCTGGGACAGTACGAGCAGTACTTC. This sequence encodes CASSLGQYEQYF. The J gene is TRBJ2-7, the V gene TRBV2; 7 nucleotides match TRBD1. The CDR3 is 12 residues long. Germline V gene sequence: CDR1 SNHLY, CDR2 FYNNEI. The trim removed 6 bases at V and 4 bases at J, leaving 3 bases unmatched.

The genes are TRBV10-3 and TRBJ2-2, with TRBD2 matching 11 bases. The length of the CDR3 is 17 residues. The V gene's germline CDR1 is ENHRY and CDR2 SYGVKD. With V trimmed by 1 base and J by 4 bases, 5 bases remained unmatched. The CDR3 region is CAISEFLAGGFTGELFF. In nucleotides, the CDR3 is TGTGCCATCAGTGAGTTCCTAGCGGGAGGCTTCACCGGGGAGCTGTTTTTT.

The rearrangement joins TRBV5-1 to TRBJ2-5, with D possibly TRBD1 on 5 matching bases. V shed 0 bases and J shed 5 bases, with 14 bases lying between them. Germline V gene sequence: CDR1 SGHRS, CDR2 YFSETQ. The CDR3 extends over 15 amino acids. The CDR3 DNA follows: TGCGCCAGCAGCTTGGGGGGAAGGGGCCTGGAGACCCAGTACTTC. This gives the protein CASSLGGRGLETQYF.

The chain carries TRBV2 and TRBJ1-2; TRBD1 matches at 10 bases. The CDR3 runs to 14 residues. Losses at the gene ends were 6 bases for V and 8 bases for J; bases not matched to a gene: 9. The V gene's germline CDR1 is SNHLY and CDR2 FYNNEI. CDR3 amino acids: CASRYLGQGIGYTF. The CDR3 DNA sequence: TGTGCCAGCAGATACCTGGGACAGGGGATAGGCTACACCTTC.

The chain has TRBV5-1 and TRBJ1-2; TRBD1 agrees at 7 bases. This CDR3 is 14 amino acids long. Per the germline V gene, CDR1 is SGHRS and CDR2 is YFSETQ. The ends lost 0 bases at V and 8 bases at J; junction bases unmatched: 7. The CDR3 loop reads CASSLAGGEGGYTF. In DNA form, the CDR3 reads TGCGCCAGCAGCTTGGCAGGGGGTGAGGGAGGCTACACCTTC. Drawing the rest from reference TRBV5-1 and TRBJ1-2, the complete variable domain is KAGVTQTPRYLIKTRGQQVTLSCSPISGHRSVSWYQQTPGQGLQFLFEYFSETQRNKGNFPGRFSGRQFSNSRSEMNVSTLELGDSALYLCASSLAGGEGGYTFGSGTRLTVV.

This chain uses TRBV28 with TRBJ1-3, with D hard to call. The CDR3 runs 15 residues. Trimming took 2 bases from V and 2 from J, leaving 10 bases between them. Germline CDR1 is MDHEN and CDR2 is SYDVKM. CDR3 DNA: TGTGCCAGCAGTTTACAGGATTACACTGGAAACACCATATATTTT. It is translated as CASSLQDYTGNTIYF.

The chain links TRBV30 to TRBJ1-4; possible D gene TRBD1, 6 bases. Per germline, CDR1 GTSNPN and CDR2 SVGIG (reference sequence). The V gene lost 7 bases and the J gene lost 8 bases, with 20 bases spanning the gap. The CDR3 loop spans 14 amino acids. This chain's CDR3 is CASQSVDGGEKLFF. The DNA of the CDR3 is TGTGCCTCACAGTCAGTGGACGGGGGCGAAAAACTGTTTTTT.